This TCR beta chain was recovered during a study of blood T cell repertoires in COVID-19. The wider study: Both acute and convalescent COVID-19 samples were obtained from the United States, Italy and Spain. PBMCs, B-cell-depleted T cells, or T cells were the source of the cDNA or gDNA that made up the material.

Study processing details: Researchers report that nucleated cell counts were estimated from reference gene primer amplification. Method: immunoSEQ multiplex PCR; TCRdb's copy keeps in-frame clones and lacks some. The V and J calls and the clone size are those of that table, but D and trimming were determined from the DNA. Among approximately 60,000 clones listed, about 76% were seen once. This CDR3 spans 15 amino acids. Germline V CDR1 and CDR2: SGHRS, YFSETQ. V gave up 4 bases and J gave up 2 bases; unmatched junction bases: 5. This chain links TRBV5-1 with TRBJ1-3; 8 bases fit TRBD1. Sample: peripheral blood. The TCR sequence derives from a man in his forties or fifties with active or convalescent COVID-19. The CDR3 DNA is TGCGCCAGCAGCACAGCACAGGGGGCTGGAAACACCATATATTTT. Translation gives CASSTAQGAGNTIYF.